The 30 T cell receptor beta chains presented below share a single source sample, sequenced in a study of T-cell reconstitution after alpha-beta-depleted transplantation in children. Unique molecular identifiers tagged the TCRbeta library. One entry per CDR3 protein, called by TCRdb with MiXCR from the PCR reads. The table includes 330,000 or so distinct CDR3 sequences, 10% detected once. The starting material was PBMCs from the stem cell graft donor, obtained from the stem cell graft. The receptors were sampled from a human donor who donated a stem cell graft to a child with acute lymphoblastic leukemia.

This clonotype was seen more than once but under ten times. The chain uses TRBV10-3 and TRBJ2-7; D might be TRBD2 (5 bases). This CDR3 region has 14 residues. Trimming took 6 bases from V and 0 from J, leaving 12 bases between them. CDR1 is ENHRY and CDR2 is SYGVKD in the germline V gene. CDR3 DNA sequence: TGTGCCATCAGGGCGCGGGCTTCCTCCTACGAGCAGTACTTC. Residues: CAIRARASSYEQYF.

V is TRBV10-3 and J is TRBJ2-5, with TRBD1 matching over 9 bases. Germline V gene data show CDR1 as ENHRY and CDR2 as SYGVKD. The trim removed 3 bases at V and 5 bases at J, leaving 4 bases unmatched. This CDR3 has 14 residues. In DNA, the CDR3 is TGTGCCATCAGTGACGGGACAGGGTGGGAGACCCAGTACTTC. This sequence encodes CAISDGTGWETQYF.

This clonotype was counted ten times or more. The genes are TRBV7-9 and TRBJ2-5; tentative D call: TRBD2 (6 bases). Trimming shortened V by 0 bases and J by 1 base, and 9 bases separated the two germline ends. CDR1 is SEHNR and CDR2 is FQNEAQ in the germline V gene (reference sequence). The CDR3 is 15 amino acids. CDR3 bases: TGTGCCAGCAGCTTAGCCCAGGGAGGCCAAGAGACCCAGTACTTC. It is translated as CASSLAQGGQETQYF.

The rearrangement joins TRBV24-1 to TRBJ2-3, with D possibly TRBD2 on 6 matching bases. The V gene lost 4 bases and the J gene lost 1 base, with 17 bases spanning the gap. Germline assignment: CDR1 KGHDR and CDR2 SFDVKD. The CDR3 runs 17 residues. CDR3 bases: TGTGCCACCAGTGACTCTCGGAGCGGGCTCGGCACAGATACGCAGTATTTT. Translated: CATSDSRSGLGTDTQYF.

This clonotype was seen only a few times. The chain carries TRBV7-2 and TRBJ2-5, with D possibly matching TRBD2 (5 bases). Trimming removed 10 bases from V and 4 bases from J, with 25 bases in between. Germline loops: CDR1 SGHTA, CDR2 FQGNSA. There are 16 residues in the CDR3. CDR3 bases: TGTGCCACCCCCACGGACCCACTAGGGTTGGGAGAGACCCAGTACTTC. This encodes CATPTDPLGLGETQYF.

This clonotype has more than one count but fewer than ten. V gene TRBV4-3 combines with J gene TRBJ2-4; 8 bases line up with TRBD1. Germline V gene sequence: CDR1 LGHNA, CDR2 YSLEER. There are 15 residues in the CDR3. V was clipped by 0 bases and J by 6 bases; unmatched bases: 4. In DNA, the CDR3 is TGCGCCAGCAGCCAAGAAGGGACAGGATTAAACATTCAGTACTTC. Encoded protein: CASSQEGTGLNIQYF.

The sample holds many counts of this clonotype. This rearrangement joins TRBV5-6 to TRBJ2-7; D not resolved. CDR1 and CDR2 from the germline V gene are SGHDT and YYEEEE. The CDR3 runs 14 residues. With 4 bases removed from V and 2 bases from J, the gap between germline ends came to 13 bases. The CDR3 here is CASSVSARTYEQYF. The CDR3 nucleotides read TGTGCCAGCAGCGTCTCGGCGAGAACCTACGAGCAGTACTTC.

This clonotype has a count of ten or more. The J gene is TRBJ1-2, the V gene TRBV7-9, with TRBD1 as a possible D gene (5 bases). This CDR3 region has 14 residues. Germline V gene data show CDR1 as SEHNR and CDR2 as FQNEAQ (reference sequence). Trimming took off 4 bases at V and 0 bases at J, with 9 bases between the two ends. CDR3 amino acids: CASSSRQTNYGYTF. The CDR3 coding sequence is TGTGCCAGCAGCTCCCGACAGACTAACTATGGCTACACCTTC.

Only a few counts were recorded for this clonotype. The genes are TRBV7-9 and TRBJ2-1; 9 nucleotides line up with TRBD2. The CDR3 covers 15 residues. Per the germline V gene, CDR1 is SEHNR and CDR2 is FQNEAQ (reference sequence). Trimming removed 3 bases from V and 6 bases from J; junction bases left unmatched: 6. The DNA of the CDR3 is TGTGCCAGCAGCTTCGCGGGAGGGCCGGGCAATGAGCAGTTCTTC. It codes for CASSFAGGPGNEQFF.

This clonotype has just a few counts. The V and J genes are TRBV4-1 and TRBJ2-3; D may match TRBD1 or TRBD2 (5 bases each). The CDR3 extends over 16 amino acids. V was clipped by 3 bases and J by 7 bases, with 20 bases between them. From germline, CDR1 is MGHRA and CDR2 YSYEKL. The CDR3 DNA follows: TGCGCCAGCAGCCACCCCGGGACCAGCCGGGGCAATACGCAGTATTTT. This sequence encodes CASSHPGTSRGNTQYF.

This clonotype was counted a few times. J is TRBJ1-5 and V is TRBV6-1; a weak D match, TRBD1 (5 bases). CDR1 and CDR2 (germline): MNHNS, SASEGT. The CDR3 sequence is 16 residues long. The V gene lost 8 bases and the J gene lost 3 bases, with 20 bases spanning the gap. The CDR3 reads CASERDSGRLNQPQHF. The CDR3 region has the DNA TGTGCCAGCGAGAGGGATTCGGGACGGCTCAATCAGCCCCAGCATTTT.

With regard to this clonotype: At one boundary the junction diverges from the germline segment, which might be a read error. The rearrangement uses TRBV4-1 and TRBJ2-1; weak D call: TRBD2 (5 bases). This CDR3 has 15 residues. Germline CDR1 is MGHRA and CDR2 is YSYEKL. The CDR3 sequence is CASCQGPRGINEQFF. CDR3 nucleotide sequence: TGCGCCAGCTGCCAAGGGCCGCGAGGGATCAATGAGCAGTTCTTC.

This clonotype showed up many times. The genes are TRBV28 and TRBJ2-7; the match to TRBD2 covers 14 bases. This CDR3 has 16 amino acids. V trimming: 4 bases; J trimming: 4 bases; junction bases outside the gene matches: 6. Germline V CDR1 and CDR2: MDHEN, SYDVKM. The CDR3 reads CASSSPGTSGSYEQYF. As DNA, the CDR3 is TGTGCCAGCAGTTCGCCCGGGACTAGCGGGAGTTACGAGCAGTACTTC.

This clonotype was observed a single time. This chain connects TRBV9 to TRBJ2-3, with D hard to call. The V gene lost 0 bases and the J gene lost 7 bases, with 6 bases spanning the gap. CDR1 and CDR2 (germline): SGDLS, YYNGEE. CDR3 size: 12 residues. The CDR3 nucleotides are TGTGCCAGCAGCGTAGAACATCATACGCAGTATTTT. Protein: CASSVEHHTQYF.

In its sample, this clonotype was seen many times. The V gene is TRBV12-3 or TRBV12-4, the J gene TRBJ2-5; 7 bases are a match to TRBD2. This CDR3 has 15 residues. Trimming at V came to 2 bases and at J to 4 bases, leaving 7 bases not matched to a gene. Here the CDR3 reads CASSLSSGPRETQYF. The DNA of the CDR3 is TGTGCCAGCAGTTTATCTAGCGGCCCTCGAGAGACCCAGTACTTC.

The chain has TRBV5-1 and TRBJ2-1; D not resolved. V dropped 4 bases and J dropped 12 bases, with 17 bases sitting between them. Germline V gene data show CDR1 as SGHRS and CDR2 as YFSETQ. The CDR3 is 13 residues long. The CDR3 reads CASSLYRVLGQFF. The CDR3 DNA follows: TGCGCCAGCAGCCTCTATCGAGTTCTAGGGCAGTTCTTC.

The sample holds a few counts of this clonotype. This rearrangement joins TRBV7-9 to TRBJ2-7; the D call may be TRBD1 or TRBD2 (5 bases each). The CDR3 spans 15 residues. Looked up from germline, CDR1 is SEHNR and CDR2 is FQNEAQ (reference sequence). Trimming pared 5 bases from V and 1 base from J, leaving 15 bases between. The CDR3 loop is CASSASGTASYEQYF. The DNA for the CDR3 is TGTGCCAGCAGCGCCTCCGGGACGGCTTCCTACGAGCAGTACTTC.

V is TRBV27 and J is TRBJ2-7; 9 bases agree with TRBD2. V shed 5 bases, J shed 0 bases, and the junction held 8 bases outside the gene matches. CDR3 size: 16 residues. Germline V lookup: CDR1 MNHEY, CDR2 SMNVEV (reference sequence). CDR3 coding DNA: TGTGCCAGCAGTACGGGGACTAGCCCCAGCTCCTACGAGCAGTACTTC. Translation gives CASSTGTSPSSYEQYF.

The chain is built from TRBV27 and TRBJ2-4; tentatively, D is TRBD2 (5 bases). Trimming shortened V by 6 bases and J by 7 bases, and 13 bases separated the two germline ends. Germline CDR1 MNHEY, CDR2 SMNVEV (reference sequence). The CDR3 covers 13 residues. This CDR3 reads CASSLTGENIQYF. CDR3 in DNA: TGTGCCAGCAGCTTAACTGGGGAGAACATTCAGTACTTC.

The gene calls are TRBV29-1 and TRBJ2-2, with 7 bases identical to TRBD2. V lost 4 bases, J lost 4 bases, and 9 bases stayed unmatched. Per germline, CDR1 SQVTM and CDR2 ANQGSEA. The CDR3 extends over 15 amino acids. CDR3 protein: CSVVYLERGTGELFF. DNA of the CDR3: TGCAGCGTTGTATATCTCGAGCGGGGCACCGGGGAGCTGTTTTTT.

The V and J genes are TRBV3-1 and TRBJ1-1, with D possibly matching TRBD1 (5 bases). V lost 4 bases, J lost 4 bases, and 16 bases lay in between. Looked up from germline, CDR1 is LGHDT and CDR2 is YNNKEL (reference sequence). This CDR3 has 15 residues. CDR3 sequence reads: CASSPGGVRGTEAFF. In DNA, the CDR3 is TGTGCCAGCAGCCCCGGGGGAGTGAGGGGCACTGAAGCTTTCTTT. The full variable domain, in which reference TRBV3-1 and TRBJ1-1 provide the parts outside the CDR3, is DTAVSQTPKYLVTQMGNDKSIKCEQNLGHDTMYWYKQDSKKFLKIMFSYNNKELIINETVPNRFSPKSPDKAHLNLHINSLELGDSAVYFCASSPGGVRGTEAFFGQGTRLTVV.

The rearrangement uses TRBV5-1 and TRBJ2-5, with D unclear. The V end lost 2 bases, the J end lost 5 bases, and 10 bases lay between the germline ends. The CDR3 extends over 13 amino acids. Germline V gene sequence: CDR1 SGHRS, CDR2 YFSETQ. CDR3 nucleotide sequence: TGCGCCAGCAGCTTTGGAGACGAGGAGACCCAGTACTTC. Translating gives CASSFGDEETQYF.

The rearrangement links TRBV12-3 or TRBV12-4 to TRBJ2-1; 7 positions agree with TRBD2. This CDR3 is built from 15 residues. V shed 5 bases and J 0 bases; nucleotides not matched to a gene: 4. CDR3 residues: CASSGGSASYNEQFF. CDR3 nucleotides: TGTGCCAGCAGTGGCGGGAGCGCCTCCTACAATGAGCAGTTCTTC.

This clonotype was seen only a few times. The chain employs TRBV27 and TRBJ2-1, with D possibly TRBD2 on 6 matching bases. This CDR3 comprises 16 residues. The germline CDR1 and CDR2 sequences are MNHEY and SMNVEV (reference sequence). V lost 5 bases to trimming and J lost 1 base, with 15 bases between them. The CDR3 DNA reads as TGTGCCAGCAGTATTAGCGCGGGGTTATCCTACAATGAGCAGTTCTTC. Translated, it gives CASSISAGLSYNEQFF.

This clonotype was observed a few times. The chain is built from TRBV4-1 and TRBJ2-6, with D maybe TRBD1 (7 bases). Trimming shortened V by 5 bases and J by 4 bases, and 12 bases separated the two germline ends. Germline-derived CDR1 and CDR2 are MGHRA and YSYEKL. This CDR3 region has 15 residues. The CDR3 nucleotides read TGCGCCAGCAGCGGACCAGGGGGGGGGGCCAACGTCCTGACTTTC. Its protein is CASSGPGGGANVLTF.

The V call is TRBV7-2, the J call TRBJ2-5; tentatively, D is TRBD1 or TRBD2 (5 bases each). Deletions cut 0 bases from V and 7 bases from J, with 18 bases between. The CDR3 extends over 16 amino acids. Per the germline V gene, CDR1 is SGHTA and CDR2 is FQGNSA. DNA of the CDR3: TGTGCCAGCAGCTTAGCTACCGGGACCATCCGGGGGACCCAGTACTTC. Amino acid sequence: CASSLATGTIRGTQYF. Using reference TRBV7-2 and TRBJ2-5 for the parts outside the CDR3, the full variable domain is GAGVSQSPSNKVTEKGKDVELRCDPISGHTALYWYRQSLGQGLEFLIYFQGNSAPDKSGLPSDRFSAERTGGSVSTLTIQRTQQEDSAVYLCASSLATGTIRGTQYFGPGTRLLVL.

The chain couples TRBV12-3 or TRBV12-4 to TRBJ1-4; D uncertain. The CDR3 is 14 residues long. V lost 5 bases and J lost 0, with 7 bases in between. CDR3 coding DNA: TGTGCCAGCAGTCTAGATGCAACTAATGAAAAACTGTTTTTT. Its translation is CASSLDATNEKLFF.

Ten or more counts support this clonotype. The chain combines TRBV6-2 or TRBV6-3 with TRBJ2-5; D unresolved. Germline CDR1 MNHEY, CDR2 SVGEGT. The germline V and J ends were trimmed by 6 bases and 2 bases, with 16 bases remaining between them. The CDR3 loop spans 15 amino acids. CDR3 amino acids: CASSSISLGQETQYF. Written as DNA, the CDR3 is TGTGCCAGCAGCTCGATTTCCTTGGGGCAAGAGACCCAGTACTTC.

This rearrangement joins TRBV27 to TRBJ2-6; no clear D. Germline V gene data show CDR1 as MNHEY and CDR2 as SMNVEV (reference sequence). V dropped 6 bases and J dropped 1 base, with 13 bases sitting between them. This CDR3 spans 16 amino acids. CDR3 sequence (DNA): TGTGCCAGCAGAACCCGCGCCCTATCTGGGGCCAACGTCCTGACTTTC. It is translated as CASRTRALSGANVLTF.

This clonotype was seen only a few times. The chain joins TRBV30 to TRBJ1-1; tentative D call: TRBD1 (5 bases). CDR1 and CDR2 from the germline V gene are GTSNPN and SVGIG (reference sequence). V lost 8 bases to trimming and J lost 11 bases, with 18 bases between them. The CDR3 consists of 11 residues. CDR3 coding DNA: TGTGCCAGCGATTGGGACCGGGAGGCTTTCTTT. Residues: CASDWDREAFF.